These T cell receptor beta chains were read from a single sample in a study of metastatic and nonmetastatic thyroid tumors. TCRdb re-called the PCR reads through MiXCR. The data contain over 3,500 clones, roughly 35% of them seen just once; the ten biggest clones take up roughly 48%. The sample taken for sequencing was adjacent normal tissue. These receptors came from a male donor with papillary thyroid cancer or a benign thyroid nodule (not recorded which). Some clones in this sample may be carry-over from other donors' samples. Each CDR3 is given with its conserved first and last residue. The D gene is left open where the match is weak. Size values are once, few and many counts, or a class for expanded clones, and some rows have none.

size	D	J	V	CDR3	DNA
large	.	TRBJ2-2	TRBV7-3	CASSLTGSSTGELFF	TGTGCCAGCAGCTTAACAGGTAGCAGCACCGGGGAGCTGTTTTTT
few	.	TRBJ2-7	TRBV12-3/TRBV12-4	CASSEDRIASYEQYF	TGTGCCAGCAGTGAAGACAGAATAGCCTCCTACGAGCAGTACTTC
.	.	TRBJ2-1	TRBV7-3	CASTLSPSSYNEQFF	TGTGCCAGCACCCTATCCCCAAGCTCCTACAATGAGCAGTTCTTC
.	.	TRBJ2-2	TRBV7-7	CASSLGVNTGELFF	TGTGCTAGCAGCTTAGGGGTTAACACCGGGGAGCTGTTTTTT
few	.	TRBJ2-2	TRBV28	CASSLSSASGELFF	TGTGCCAGCAGTTTATCATCGGCCTCCGGGGAGCTGTTTTTT
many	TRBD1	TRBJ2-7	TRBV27	CASSLGTGSYEQYF	TGTGCCAGCAGTCTAGGGACAGGGAGCTACGAGCAGTACTTC
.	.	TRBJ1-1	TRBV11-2	CASSLVRRGKLQAFF	TGTGCCAGCAGCTTAGTACGCAGGGGAAAACTACAGGCTTTCTTT
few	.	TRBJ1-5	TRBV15	CATSREAGSNQPQHF	TGTGCCACCAGCAGAGAGGCGGGTAGCAATCAGCCCCAGCATTTT
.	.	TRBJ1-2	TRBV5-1	CASSGGRGYTF	TGCGCCAGCAGCGGCGGACGTGGCTACACCTTC
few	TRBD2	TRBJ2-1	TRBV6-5	CASSYTSGRVFSYNEQFF	TGTGCCAGCAGTTATACTAGCGGGAGAGTTTTTTCCTACAATGAGCAGTTCTTC
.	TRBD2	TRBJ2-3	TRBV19	CASSIISGRDFTDTQYF	TGTGCCAGTAGTATAATCAGCGGGAGGGATTTCACAGATACGCAGTATTTT
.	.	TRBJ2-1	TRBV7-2	CASSLASVGAHNNEQFF	TGTGCCAGCAGCTTAGCCTCGGTTGGAGCACACAACAATGAGCAGTTCTTC
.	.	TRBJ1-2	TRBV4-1	CASSLDIGGYTF	TGCGCCAGCAGCCTCGATATAGGTGGCTACACCTTC
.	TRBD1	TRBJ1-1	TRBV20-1	CSVPDRLRSEAFF	TGCAGTGTTCCGGACAGGCTAAGGTCTGAAGCTTTCTTT
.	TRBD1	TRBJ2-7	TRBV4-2	CASSQEGQGSHEQYF	TGTGCCAGCAGCCAAGAGGGACAGGGGAGCCACGAGCAGTACTTC
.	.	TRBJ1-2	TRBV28	CASGRNYGYTF	TGTGCCAGCGGGCGGAACTATGGCTACACCTTC
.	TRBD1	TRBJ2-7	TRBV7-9	CASSRTGTEYEQYF	TGTGCCAGCAGCAGAACCGGGACAGAGTACGAGCAGTACTTC
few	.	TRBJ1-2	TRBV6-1	CASSLFPNPAGLYGYTF	TGTGCCAGCAGCCTCTTTCCTAATCCCGCAGGGCTCTATGGCTACACCTTC
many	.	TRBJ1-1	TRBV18	CASSPLGAASGAFF	TGTGCCAGCTCACCCCTTGGGGCCGCTAGCGGGGCTTTCTTT